This TCR beta chain comes out of a study of T cell responses to AZD1222 COVID-19 vaccine. Study conclusions and caveats: Of spike-specific TCRs, nearly half reportedly target regions left unmutated in variants. Elevations in Spike-specific TCR breadth and depth followed administration of two AZD1222 doses.

As concerns this clone: Its antigen is undetermined.

Sequencing was performed with immunoSEQ multiplex PCR; in TCRdb, only in-frame clones are kept and a portion is missing. The sample shows some 99,000 clones, over 75% of them seen only once. The CDR3 totals 19 residues. Trimming removed 1 base from V and 3 bases from J; junction bases left unmatched: 20. Germline CDR1 reads GTSNPN; CDR2 reads SVGIG (reference sequence). This chain links TRBV30 with TRBJ2-7; 8 bases line up with TRBD2. The material was peripheral blood, obtained on day 0 of MenACWY control vaccination. This receptor was identified in an adult in good health. This CDR3 is CAWSGNSGDSALSDYEQYF. The CDR3 DNA sequence: TGTGCCTGGAGTGGGAATAGCGGGGACTCGGCCCTATCCGACTACGAGCAGTACTTC.